This T cell receptor beta chain came from a study of OX40 agonist ivuxolimab in advanced cancers. Overall study context: Patients were given ivuxolimab, an antibody that agonizes OX40 (CD134). Prior therapy, whether anti-PD-1, anti-PD-L1 or anti-CTLA-4, was allowed, and less than 45% had some. Whole-study results and caveats: Relative to CD4+, CD8+ T cells held more expanded clones on average.

The V and J ends lost 4 bases and 3 bases respectively, with 16 bases between them. The germline gives CDR1 MNHNS, CDR2 SASEGT. This CDR3 region has 15 residues. Turning to this clone: Its antigen is unknown.

Data came from immunoSEQ multiplex PCR; TCRdb stores just in-frame clones and leaves some out. The profile shows roughly 20,000 clones, 72% of them singletons. Sequencing used CD4+ or CD8+ T cells sorted from blood, obtained in a trial of the OX40 agonist ivuxolimab. This sequence joins TRBV6-1 and TRBJ2-7; possible D gene TRBD2, 5 bases. The source is an adult with an advanced solid tumor such as melanoma, head and neck, liver or kidney cancer. CDR3 bases: TGTGCCAGCAGTGGAACTAGTTCCGCGGTCTACGAGCAGTACTTC. This gives the protein CASSGTSSAVYEQYF.